This TCR beta chain was identified in a study of a mutant IDH1 vaccine in newly diagnosed glioma. Study-level background: Treated patients were around 60% male, about 40% female, mean age around 40 years. Patients arrived already treated with radiotherapy, temozolomide, or both, most having had both.

Trimming pared 1 base from V and 2 bases from J, leaving 10 bases between. CDR3 length: 14 amino acids. Germline CDR1 SGHRS, CDR2 YFSETQ. General study points: There seemed to be no relation between pseudoprogression and changes in top peripheral T cell clonotypes.

With regard to this clone: Its antigen remains unknown.

Time point denoted: baseline, week 1 (first vaccination visit). Regarding treatment: pre-vaccination baseline after standard-of-care therapy. The repertoire was sequenced with immunoSEQ multiplex PCR; TCRdb's copy has only in-frame clones and lacks some. This table holds some 59,000 clones, approximately 78% found once. The TCR comes from a man aged 18 to 30 with glioma. The chain joins TRBV5-1 to TRBJ2-7; TRBD2 might be the D (6 bases). Material: PBMCs, obtained from a glioma patient treated with radiotherapy, temozolomide or both. Written as DNA, the CDR3 is TGCGCCAGCAGCTTGTCCGGGACTCCCTACGAGCAGTACTTC. Its protein is CASSLSGTPYEQYF. Based on the CDR3 plus reference TRBV5-1 and TRBJ2-7, the full variable domain is KAGVTQTPRYLIKTRGQQVTLSCSPISGHRSVSWYQQTPGQGLQFLFEYFSETQRNKGNFPGRFSGRQFSNSRSEMNVSTLELGDSALYLCASSLSGTPYEQYFGPGTRLTVT.